Following are 2 T cell receptor beta chains from one sample sequenced in a study of identical twins. TCRdb recomputed calls from the 5' RACE reads with MiXCR, one row per CDR3 protein. The sample lists fewer than 250,000 distinct CDR3 sequences; approximately 7% were seen once. These data were likewise used in another study, on yellow fever vaccine responses in identical twins.

Sample: memory (CD45RO+) T cells sorted from blood. The receptors were sampled from a woman under 30 in good health.

In its sample, this clonotype was seen a few times. The chain joins TRBV11-3 to TRBJ2-2; no firm D call. V gave up 7 bases and J gave up 7 bases, with 10 bases separating them. Per germline, CDR1 SGHNT and CDR2 YENEEA. This CDR3 is 12 amino acids long. In DNA, the CDR3 is TGTGCCAGCACCCTCCAGAGCGGGGAGCTGTTTTTT. Protein product: CASTLQSGELFF.

This clonotype showed up many times. This sequence joins TRBV11-3 and TRBJ1-1; tentatively, D is TRBD1 (5 bases). The CDR3 sequence is 13 residues long. Germline V lookup: CDR1 SGHNT, CDR2 YENEEA. Trimming removed 2 bases from V and 5 bases from J, with 9 bases in between. The CDR3 nucleotides read TGTGCCAGCAGCTTATACGGGGGGACTGAAGCTTTCTTT. This encodes CASSLYGGTEAFF.